A single T cell receptor (beta chain) is shown here with its context. Original data processing: Counts of nucleated cells, estimated from reference gene primer amplification, were obtained. Sequencing used immunoSEQ multiplex PCR; TCRdb keeps in-frame clones, though not all of them. V and J calls and clone size are those listed in that table; D and trimming were worked out from the DNA. The sample lists about 300,000 clones, more than 70% occurring once. These data are taken from a study of blood T cell repertoires in COVID-19. About the research overall: Samples of COVID-19 (acute and convalescent) were obtained from the United States, Italy and Spain. The analysed material was cDNA or gDNA that came from T cells, B-cell-depleted T cells, or PBMCs.

From germline, CDR1 is SEHNR and CDR2 FQNEAQ (reference sequence). V lost 5 bases, J lost 5 bases, and 0 bases stayed unmatched. This CDR3 region has 12 residues. This clonotype was sampled from a woman aged 45-59 years with acute or convalescent COVID-19. V gene TRBV7-9 combines with J gene TRBJ1-5, with TRBD1 matching 7 bases. The sample was peripheral blood. CDR3 residues: CASSGTDQPQHF. CDR3 coding DNA: TGTGCCAGCAGCGGGACAGATCAGCCCCAGCATTTT. Combining the CDR3 with reference TRBV7-9 and TRBJ1-5 gives the whole variable domain DTGVSQNPRHKITKRGQNVTFRCDPISEHNRLYWYRQTLGQGPEFLTYFQNEAQLEKSRLLSDRFSAERPKGSFSTLEIQRTEQGDSAMYLCASSGTDQPQHFGDGTRLSIL.